The T cell receptor (beta chain) described here comes from a study of blood T cells in healthy people across ages. Looked up from germline, CDR1 is LGHNA and CDR2 is YNFKEQ. V shed 3 bases and J shed 0 bases, with 15 bases lying between them. The CDR3 loop spans 17 amino acids. Primed by a sample-barcoded 5' primer and a J-beta primer mix, a second PCR proceeded for 7 to 11 cycles. TCRdb itself ran the 5' RACE reads through MiXCR, one entry per CDR3 protein. The sample consists of about 800,000 distinct CDR3 sequences, 25% of them appearing once. The data were also submitted as part of a second study, on T cells of mothers and their children. That source reports: Samples were obtained from a few healthy Caucasian mothers and their six children.

This sequence was found in a boy between 5 and 17 years old in good health. The sequenced material came from blood. The genes are TRBV4-2 and TRBJ2-1; D gene uncertain. The DNA for the CDR3 is TGTGCCAGCAGCCAGGGTCTGGCGGAGCGCTCCTACAATGAGCAGTTCTTC. It encodes CASSQGLAERSYNEQFF.